This T cell receptor beta chain was found in a study of T cells after yellow fever vaccination. Universal primer sites and UMIs were introduced during 5'RACE template-switching synthesis of TCR cDNA. TCRdb re-called the 5' RACE reads through MiXCR, storing one row per CDR3 protein. The table lists about 320,000 distinct CDR3 sequences, 3.5% to 4.5% of them singletons, with approximately 19% in the top ten. The CDR3 is 13 residues long. Germline values: CDR1 SQVTM, CDR2 ANQGSEA. J lost 5 bases, V lost 7 bases, and 9 bases had no gene match. This clonotype has a handful of counts. Its antigen is as yet unknown. Notes on the study in general: Abundant clonotypes (contaminants from the bulk population) could be present in FACS-sorted repertoires. Among primary-vaccination clones, most reappeared after the booster, at around 97% for CD4 and around 90% for CD8. The secondary T-cell response peaked on day 5, not day 15, but was weaker.

Sample: PBMCs, taken 15 days after the yellow fever booster vaccination. The rearrangement joins TRBV29-1 to TRBJ2-3, with 7 bases that match TRBD1. The receptor was derived from a young man who received the YFV17D yellow fever vaccine. In nucleotides, the CDR3 is TGCAGCGGGAGACAGGGTTCGATAGATACGCAGTATTTT. This translates into CSGRQGSIDTQYF.